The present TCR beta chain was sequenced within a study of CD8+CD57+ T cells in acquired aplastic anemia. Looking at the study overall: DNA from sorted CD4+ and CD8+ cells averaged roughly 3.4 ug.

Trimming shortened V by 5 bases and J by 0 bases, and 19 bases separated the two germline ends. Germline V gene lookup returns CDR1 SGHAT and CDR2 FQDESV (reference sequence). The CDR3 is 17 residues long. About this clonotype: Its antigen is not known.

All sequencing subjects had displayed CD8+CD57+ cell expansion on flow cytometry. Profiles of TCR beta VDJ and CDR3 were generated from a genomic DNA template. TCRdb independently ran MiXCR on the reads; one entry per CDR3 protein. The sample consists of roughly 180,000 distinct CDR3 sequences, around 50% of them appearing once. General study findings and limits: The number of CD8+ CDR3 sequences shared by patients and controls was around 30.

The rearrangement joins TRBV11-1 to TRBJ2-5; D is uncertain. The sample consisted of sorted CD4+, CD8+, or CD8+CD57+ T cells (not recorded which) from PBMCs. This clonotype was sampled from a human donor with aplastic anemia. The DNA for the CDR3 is TGTGCCAGCAGCAACCCCCTACGTACGGCGTACCAAGAGACCCAGTACTTC. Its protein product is CASSNPLRTAYQETQYF.